These T cell receptor beta chains were read from a single sample in a study of blood T cell repertoires in COVID-19. Generated by immunoSEQ multiplex PCR, the TCRdb table keeps only in-frame clones and is missing some. The sample lists some 130,000 clones, roughly 86% seen once, with approximately 4% in the top ten. The sample consisted of peripheral blood. These receptors all come from a woman aged 60 to 75 with acute or convalescent COVID-19. CDR3s include the opening cysteine and the closing phenylalanine or tryptophan. The order of the fields is J gene, V gene, CDR3 protein.

>TRBJ2-2|TRBV3-1/TRBV3-2
CASSQEATGIVGELFF
>TRBJ1-1|TRBV6-5
CASSYSGRGNTEAFF
>TRBJ2-5|TRBV11-2
CASSLRTGDQETQYF
>TRBJ1-2|TRBV30
CASHTGQSFGYTF
>TRBJ1-5|TRBV19
CASSWVGTVAGTQHF
>TRBJ1-2|TRBV19
CASSISSNYGYTF
>TRBJ1-2|TRBV6-6
CASTTLGGQASYGYTF
>TRBJ1-2|TRBV12-5
CASGLSSIEDYGYTF
>TRBJ1-2|TRBV4-1
CASSRDRGDGYTF
>TRBJ1-2|TRBV5-5
CASSLATGEGYTF
>TRBJ1-1|TRBV4-1
CASSQTGGGLETEAFF
>TRBJ2-2|TRBV19
CASSTNSGTNPGELFF
>TRBJ1-1|TRBV5-1
CASSREGQGPSEAFF
>TRBJ1-1|TRBV6-5
CASSYNAASLHTEAFF
>TRBJ1-5|TRBV6-1
CASSGVGPGGDPLQPQHF
>TRBJ2-7|TRBV18
CASSPLDKRVYEQYF
>TRBJ1-2|TRBV24-1
CATSDPGGYGYTF
>TRBJ1-6|TRBV30
CASKGSSYNSPLHF
>TRBJ2-3|TRBV19
CASSEGAARDTQYF
>TRBJ1-1|TRBV19
CASSMARTGAAFF
>TRBJ1-4|TRBV5-1
CASSPAGGGDNEKLFF
>TRBJ1-3|TRBV28
CASSTDRGGNTIYF
>TRBJ1-2|TRBV28
CASSSYRGEGYTF
>TRBJ1-4|TRBV5-1
CASSLARGDEKLFF
>TRBJ2-2|TRBV7-7
CASSYDRGGTGELFF
>TRBJ1-4|TRBV5-3
CARSLEGGGTDSATNEKLFF
>TRBJ2-7|TRBV6-1
CASSEAAGTGNYEQYF
>TRBJ2-4|TRBV3-1/TRBV3-2
CASSPGGAVGNIQYF
>TRBJ1-2|TRBV6-6
CASSHPGTEDVNYGYTF